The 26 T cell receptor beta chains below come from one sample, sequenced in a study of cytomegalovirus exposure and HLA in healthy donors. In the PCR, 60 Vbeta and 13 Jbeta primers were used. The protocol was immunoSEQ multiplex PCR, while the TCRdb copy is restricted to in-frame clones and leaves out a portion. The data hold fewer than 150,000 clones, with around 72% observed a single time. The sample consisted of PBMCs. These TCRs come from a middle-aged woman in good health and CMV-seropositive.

CDR3 DNA sequence: TGTGCCAGCAGTGAGGCGGGGAGGACTGAAGCTTTCTTT. Translated: CASSEAGRTEAFF. This rearrangement joins TRBV25-1 to TRBJ1-1; D unresolved. This CDR3 has 13 amino acids. Germline lookup yields CDR1 MGHDK and CDR2 SYGVNS. The V end was cut by 3 bases, the J end by 5 bases, with 10 bases between.

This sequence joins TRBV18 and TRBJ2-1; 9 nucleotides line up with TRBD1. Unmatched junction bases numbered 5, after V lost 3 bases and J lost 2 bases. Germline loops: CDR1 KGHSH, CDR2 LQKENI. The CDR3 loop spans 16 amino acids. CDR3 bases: TGTGCCAGCTCACCGTGGACAGGGGCTACCTACAATGAGCAGTTCTTC. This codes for CASSPWTGATYNEQFF.

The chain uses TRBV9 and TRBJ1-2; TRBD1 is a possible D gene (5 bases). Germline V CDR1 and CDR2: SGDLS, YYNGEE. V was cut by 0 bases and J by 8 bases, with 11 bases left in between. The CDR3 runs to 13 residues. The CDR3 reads CASSVEGVLGYTF. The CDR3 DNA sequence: TGTGCCAGCAGCGTAGAAGGGGTTCTAGGCTACACCTTC.

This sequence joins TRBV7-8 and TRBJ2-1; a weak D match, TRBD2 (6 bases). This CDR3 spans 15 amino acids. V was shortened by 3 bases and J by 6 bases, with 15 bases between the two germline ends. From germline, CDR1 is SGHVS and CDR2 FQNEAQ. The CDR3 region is CASSFEGTLVNEQFF. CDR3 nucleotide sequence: TGTGCCAGCAGCTTCGAGGGGACTCTCGTCAATGAGCAGTTCTTC.

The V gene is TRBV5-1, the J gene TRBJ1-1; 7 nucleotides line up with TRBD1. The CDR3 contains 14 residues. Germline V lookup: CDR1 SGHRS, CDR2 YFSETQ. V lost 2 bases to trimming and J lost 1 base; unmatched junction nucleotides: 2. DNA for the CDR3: TGCGCCAGCAGCTTTCGGACAGGGAACACTGAAGCTTTCTTT. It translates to CASSFRTGNTEAFF.

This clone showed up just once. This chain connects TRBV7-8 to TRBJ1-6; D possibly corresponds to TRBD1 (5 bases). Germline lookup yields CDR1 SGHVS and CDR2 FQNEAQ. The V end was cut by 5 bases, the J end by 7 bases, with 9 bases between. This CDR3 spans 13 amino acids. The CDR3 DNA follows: TGTGCCAGCAGCGGGGGGGTAAATTCACCCCTCCACTTT. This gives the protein CASSGGVNSPLHF.

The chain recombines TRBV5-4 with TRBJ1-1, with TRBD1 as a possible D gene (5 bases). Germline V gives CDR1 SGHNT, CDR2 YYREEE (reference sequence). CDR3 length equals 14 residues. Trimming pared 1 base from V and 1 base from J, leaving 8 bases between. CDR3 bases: TGTGCCAGCAGCTTGAGGCAGGGGAACACTGAAGCTTTCTTT. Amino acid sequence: CASSLRQGNTEAFF.

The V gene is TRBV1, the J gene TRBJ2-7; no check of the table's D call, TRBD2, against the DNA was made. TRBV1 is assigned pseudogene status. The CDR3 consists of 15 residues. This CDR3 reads CTSSQGGVFSYEQYF. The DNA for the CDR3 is TGCACCAGCAGCCAAGGCGGGGTCTTCTCCTACGAGCAGTACTTC.

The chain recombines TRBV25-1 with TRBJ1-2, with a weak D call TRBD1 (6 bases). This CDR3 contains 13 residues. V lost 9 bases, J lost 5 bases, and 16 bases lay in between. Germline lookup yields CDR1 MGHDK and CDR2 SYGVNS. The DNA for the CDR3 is TGTGCCAGTCCGGGGGGGGACAAGTATGGCTACACCTTC. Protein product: CASPGGDKYGYTF.

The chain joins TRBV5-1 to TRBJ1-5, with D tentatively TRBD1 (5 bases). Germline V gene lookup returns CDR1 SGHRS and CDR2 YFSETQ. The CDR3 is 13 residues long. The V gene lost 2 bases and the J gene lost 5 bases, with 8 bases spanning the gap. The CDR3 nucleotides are TGCGCCAGCAGCTTAATGACAGATCAGCCCCAGCATTTT. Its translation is CASSLMTDQPQHF.

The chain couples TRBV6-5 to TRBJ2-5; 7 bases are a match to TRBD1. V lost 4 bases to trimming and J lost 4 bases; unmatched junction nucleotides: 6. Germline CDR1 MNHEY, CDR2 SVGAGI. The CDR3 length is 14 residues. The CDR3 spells CASSSPTGTETQYF. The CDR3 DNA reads TGTGCCAGCAGTTCCCCGACAGGGACAGAGACCCAGTACTTC.

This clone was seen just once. The CDR3 DNA sequence: TGTGCCAGCAGTTACACACAGGGGCACTATGGCTACACCTTC. It is translated as CASSYTQGHYGYTF. The chain recombines TRBV6-5 with TRBJ1-2; 7 nucleotides agree with TRBD1. This CDR3 region has 14 residues. With V trimmed by 2 bases and J by 3 bases, 3 bases remained unmatched. Germline loops: CDR1 MNHEY, CDR2 SVGAGI.

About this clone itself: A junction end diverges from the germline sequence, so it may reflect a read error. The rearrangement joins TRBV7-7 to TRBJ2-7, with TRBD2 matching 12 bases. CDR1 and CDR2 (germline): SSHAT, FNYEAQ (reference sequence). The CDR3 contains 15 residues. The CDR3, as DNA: TGTGCTAGCAGCCTCGGACTAGCGGGGATCGACGAGCAGTACTTC. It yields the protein CASSLGLAGIDEQYF. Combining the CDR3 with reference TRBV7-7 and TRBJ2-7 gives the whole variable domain GAGVSQSPRYKVTKRGQDVTLRCDPISSHATLYWYQQALGQGPEFLTYFNYEAQPDKSGLPSDRFSAERPEGSISTLTIQRTEQRDSAMYRCASSLGLAGIDEQYFGPGTRLTVT.

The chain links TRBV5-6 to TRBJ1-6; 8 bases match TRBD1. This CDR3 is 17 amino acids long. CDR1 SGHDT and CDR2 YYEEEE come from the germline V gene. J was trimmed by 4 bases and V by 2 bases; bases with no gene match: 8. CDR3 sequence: CASSLSGGSLYNSPLHF. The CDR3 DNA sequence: TGTGCCAGCAGCTTATCAGGGGGCAGCTTGTATAATTCACCCCTCCACTTT.

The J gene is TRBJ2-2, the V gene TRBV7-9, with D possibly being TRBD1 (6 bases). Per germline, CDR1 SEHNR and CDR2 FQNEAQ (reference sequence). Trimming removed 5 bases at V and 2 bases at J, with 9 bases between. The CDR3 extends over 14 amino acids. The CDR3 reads CASSTDRNTGELFF. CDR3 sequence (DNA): TGTGCCAGCAGCACGGACAGAAACACCGGGGAGCTGTTTTTT.

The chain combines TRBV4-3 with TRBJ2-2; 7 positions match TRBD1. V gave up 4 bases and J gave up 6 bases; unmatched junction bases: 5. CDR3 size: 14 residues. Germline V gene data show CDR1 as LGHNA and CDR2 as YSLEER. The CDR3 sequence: CASSLDRVSGELFF. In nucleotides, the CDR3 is TGCGCCAGCAGCCTCGACAGGGTATCCGGGGAGCTGTTTTTT.

CDR3 loop: CASSLGARGYTEAFF. The CDR3 nucleotides read TGTGCCAGCAGCTTAGGCGCCAGGGGGTACACTGAAGCTTTCTTT. The J gene is TRBJ1-1, the V gene TRBV7-8; 7 nucleotides line up with TRBD1. V lost 1 base, J lost 3 bases, and 5 bases stayed unmatched. Per the germline V gene, CDR1 is SGHVS and CDR2 is FQNEAQ. This CDR3 has 15 amino acids. Together with reference TRBV7-8 and TRBJ1-1, the CDR3 gives the full variable domain: GAGVSQSPRYKVAKRGQDVALRCDPISGHVSLFWYQQALGQGPEFLTYFQNEAQLDKSGLPSDRFFAERPEGSVSTLKIQRTQQEDSAVYLCASSLGARGYTEAFFGQGTRLTVV.

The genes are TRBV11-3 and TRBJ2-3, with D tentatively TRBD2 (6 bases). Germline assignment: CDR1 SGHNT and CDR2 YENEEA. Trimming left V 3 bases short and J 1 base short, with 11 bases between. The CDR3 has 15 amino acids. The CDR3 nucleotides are TGTGCCAGCAGCTTCGGGGGAGGCCGCACAGATACGCAGTATTTT. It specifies CASSFGGGRTDTQYF.

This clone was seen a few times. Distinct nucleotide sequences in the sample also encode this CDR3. The CDR3: CASSISGNTEAFF. CDR3 DNA sequence: TGTGCCAGTAGTATATCAGGGAACACTGAAGCTTTCTTT. V is TRBV19 and J is TRBJ1-1; D uncertain. Germline-derived CDR1 and CDR2 are LNHDA and SQIVND (reference sequence). V lost 2 bases, J lost 1 base, and 5 bases lay in between. CDR3 length: 13 amino acids. The variable domain in full, completed from reference TRBV19 and TRBJ1-1, reads DGGITQSPKYLFRKEGQNVTLSCEQNLNHDAMYWYRQDPGQGLRLIYYSQIVNDFQKGDIAEGYSVSREKKESFPLTVTSAQKNPTAFYLCASSISGNTEAFFGQGTRLTVV.

DNA for the CDR3: TGTGCCAGCAGCTCCGGGACACCCACTAACTATGGCTACACCTTC. This gives the protein CASSSGTPTNYGYTF. This chain uses TRBV6-1 with TRBJ1-2; possibly TRBD1 for D (6 bases). This CDR3 region has 15 residues. The V end lost 6 bases, the J end lost 0 bases, and 14 bases lay between the germline ends. CDR1 and CDR2 (germline): MNHNS, SASEGT.

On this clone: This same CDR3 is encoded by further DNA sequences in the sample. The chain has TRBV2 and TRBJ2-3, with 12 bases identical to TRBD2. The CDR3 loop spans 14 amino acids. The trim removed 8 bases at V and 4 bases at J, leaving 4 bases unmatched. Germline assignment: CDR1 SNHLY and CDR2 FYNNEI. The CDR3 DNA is TGTGCCAGCCGGGCTAGCGGGGGGGCAGATACGCAGTATTTT. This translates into CASRASGGADTQYF.

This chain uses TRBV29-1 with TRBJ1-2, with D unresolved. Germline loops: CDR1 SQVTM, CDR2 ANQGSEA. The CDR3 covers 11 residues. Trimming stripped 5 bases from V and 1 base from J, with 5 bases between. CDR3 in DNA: TGCAGCGTTTTAGTTAACTATGGCTACACCTTC. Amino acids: CSVLVNYGYTF.

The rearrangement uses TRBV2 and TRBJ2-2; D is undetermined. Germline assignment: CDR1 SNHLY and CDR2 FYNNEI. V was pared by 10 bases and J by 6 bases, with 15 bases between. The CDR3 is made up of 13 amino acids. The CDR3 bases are TGTGCCACTACCCCAACCCGGGCCGGGGAGCTGTTTTTT. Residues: CATTPTRAGELFF. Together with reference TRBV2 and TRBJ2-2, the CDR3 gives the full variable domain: EPEVTQTPSHQVTQMGQEVILRCVPISNHLYFYWYRQILGQKVEFLVSFYNNEISEKSEIFDDQFSVERPDGSNFTLKIRSTKLEDSAMYFCATTPTRAGELFFGEGSRLTVL.

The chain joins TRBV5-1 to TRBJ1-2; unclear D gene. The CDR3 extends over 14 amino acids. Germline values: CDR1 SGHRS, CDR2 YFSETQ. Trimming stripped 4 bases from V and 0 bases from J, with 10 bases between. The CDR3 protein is CASSPLFPNYGYTF. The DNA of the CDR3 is TGCGCCAGCAGCCCCTTGTTCCCTAACTATGGCTACACCTTC.

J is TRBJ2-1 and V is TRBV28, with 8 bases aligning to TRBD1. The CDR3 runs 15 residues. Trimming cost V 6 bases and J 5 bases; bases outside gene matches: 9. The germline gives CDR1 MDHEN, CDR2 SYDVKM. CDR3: CASRSLGTGHNEQFF. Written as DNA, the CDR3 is TGTGCCAGCAGATCCCTCGGGACAGGTCACAATGAGCAGTTCTTC.

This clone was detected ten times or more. CDR3 nucleotide sequence: TGTGCCAGCTCCAATGACGGAGACACTGAAGCTTTCTTT. It yields the protein CASSNDGDTEAFF. The chain couples TRBV18 to TRBJ1-1, with D unclear. The CDR3 contains 13 residues. Deletions cut 6 bases from V and 3 bases from J, with 11 bases between. The germline V gene has CDR1 KGHSH and CDR2 LQKENI.